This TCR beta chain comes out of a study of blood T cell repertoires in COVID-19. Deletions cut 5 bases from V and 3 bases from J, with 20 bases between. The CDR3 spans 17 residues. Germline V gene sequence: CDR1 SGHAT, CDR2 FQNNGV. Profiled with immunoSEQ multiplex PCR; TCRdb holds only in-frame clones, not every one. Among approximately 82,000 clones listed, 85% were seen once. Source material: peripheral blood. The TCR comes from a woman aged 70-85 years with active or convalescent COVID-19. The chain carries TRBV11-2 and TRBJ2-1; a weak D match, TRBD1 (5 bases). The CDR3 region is CASSVVQTDFLYNEQFF. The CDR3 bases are TGTGCCAGCAGCGTCGTACAGACAGACTTCCTCTACAATGAGCAGTTCTTC.